The T cell receptor (beta chain) described here comes from a study of OX40 agonist ivuxolimab in advanced cancers. Study overall: Every patient in dose escalation had hepatocellular carcinoma, melanoma, renal cell or head and neck cancer.

Study results and caveats: Expanded peripheral T cell antigen specificity was not determined. Some of the lowest clonal expansion was seen in partial responders at 0.1-3.0 mg/kg. CD8+ T cells (on average) carried more expanded clones than CD4+ T cells.

This clone has only a few counts. Antigen unknown. The junction had 15 bases not matched to a gene; V was cut back by 2 bases and J by 7 bases. The CDR3 is 17 residues long. Germline V gene lookup returns CDR1 SGHKS and CDR2 YYEKEE (reference sequence). Some clones are missing from TCRdb's copy, which holds only in-frame ones; the method was immunoSEQ multiplex PCR. The sample holds more than 70,000 clones; under 90% are singletons and the top ten take 0.35% to 0.45%. This chain uses TRBV5-5 with TRBJ1-2; 9 nucleotides align to TRBD1. Sequences were derived from CD4+ or CD8+ T cells sorted from blood, sampled in a trial of the OX40 agonist ivuxolimab. This receptor was taken from an adult with an advanced solid tumor such as melanoma, head and neck, liver or kidney cancer. CDR3 in amino acids: CASSFGSPGQGSSGYTF. CDR3 nucleotides: TGTGCCAGCAGCTTCGGTTCACCGGGACAGGGTTCAAGTGGCTACACCTTC.